The T cell receptor (beta chain) described here comes from a study of T-cell reconstitution after alpha-beta-depleted transplantation in children (dated by TCRdb to the mid-2010s). For the wider study: Using TCR repertoire profiling, the study quantitatively followed how T-cell immune reconstitution unfolded in children after TCRalphabeta/CD19-depleted allogeneic hematopoietic cell transplantation.

Trimming removed 2 bases from V and 2 bases from J, leaving 7 bases between the germline ends. From cysteine to phenylalanine, the CDR3 is 13 amino acids long. Kept here is only the CDR3 DNA, which spans 39 bases and is read in frame from base 1. The germline V gene (reference sequence) provides CDR1 WNHNN and CDR2 SYGVQD. This clonotype was recorded at least ten times. The clone's antigen remains unknown. No much larger clone is present one base from it, and per-base qualities are unavailable. The library came from PCR. Sequencing instrument: Illumina HiSeq 2500. Molecular barcoding was employed in the preparation of TCR libraries, with unique molecular identifiers being used to normalize TCRbeta repertoire quantification. The public reads were reanalyzed by TCRdb: fastp trimming at Q25, MiXCR alignment, in-frame beta chains only. Rows with a matching CDR3 protein are joined into one entry that keeps the most common DNA and genes. The sample table shows about 230,000 distinct CDR3 sequences, and approximately 9.7% are seen once. Approximately 4.7% of the sample comes from the top ten.

Sequencing was performed on PBMCs from the stem cell graft donor, taken from the stem cell graft. The chain links TRBV10-1 with TRBJ2-7, with an unclear D gene assignment. The source is a human donor who donated a stem cell graft to a child with SCID. The CDR3 here reads CASSEDNTYEQYF. Read as DNA, the sequence is TGCGCCAGCAGTGAGGACAATACCTACGAGCAGTACTTC.